The entry below describes one T cell receptor beta chain. This entry belongs to a study of cytotoxic CD8 clonotypes in ibrutinib-treated CLL. Extraction of roughly 1.8 micrograms of genomic DNA from cryopreserved PBMCs supplied material for TCR beta libraries. Libraries were prepared by immunoSEQ multiplex PCR; TCRdb keeps only in-frame clonotypes and omits some of them. The table has 150,000 to 200,000 clones, approximately 77% seen once. With V trimmed by 0 bases and J by 10 bases, 5 bases remained unmatched. The germline CDR1 and CDR2 sequences are LNHNV and YYDKDF (reference sequence). The CDR3 has 14 amino acids.

The specimen was PBMCs, collected after 12 months of ibrutinib treatment. V is TRBV15 and J is TRBJ2-1; 8 nucleotides match TRBD2. The receptor was derived from a human donor with chronic lymphocytic leukemia. This CDR3 is CATSRDLGLEEQFF. CDR3 DNA sequence: TGTGCCACCAGCAGAGATCTGGGACTAGAAGAGCAGTTCTTC.